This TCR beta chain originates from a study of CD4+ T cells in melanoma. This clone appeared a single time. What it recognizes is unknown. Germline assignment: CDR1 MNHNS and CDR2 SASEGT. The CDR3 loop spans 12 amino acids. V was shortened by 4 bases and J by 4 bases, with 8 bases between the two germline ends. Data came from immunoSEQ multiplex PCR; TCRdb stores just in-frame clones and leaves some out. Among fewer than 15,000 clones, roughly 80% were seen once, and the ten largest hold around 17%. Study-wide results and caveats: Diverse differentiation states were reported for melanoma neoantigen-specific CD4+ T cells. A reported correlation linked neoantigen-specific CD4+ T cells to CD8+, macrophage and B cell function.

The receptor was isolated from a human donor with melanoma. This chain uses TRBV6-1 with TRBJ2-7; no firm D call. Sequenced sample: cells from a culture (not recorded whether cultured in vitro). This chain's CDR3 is CASSGNLYEQYF. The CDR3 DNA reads TGTGCCAGCAGTGGAAACTTGTACGAGCAGTACTTC.